This T cell receptor beta chain was found in a study of T cell responses to AZD1222 COVID-19 vaccine. The table came from immunoSEQ multiplex PCR; TCRdb's copy has only in-frame clones and leaves some out. Here the sample spans 95,000 to 150,000 clones, around 90% being singletons. This CDR3 is 15 amino acids long. From germline, CDR1 is SGHNT and CDR2 YENEEA. The V and J ends lost 5 bases and 1 base, in that order; junction bases with no gene match: 4. The receptor comes from an adult who received the AZD1222 COVID-19 vaccine. V usage is TRBV11-3 and J usage is TRBJ2-2; TRBD1 matches at 7 bases. The source was peripheral blood, collected 28 days after the second AZD1222 dose. The CDR3 protein is CASSPRTGNTGELFF. In DNA, the CDR3 is TGTGCCAGCAGCCCAAGGACAGGGAACACCGGGGAGCTGTTTTTT.